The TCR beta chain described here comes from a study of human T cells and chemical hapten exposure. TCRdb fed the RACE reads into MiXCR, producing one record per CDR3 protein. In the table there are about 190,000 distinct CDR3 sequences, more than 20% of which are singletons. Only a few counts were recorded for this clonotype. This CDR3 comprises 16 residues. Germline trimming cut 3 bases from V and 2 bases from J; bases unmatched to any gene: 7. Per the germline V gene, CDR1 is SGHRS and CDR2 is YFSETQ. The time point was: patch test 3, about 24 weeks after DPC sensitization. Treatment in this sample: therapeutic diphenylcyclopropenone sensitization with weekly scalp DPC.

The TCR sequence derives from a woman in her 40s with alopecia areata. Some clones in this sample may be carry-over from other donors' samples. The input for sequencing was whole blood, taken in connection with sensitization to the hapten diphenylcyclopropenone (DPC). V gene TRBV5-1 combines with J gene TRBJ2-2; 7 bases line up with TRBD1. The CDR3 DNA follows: TGCGCCAGCAGCTCCACAGGGGTCCCAAACACCGGGGAGCTGTTTTTT. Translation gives CASSSTGVPNTGELFF. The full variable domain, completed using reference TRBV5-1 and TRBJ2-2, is KAGVTQTPRYLIKTRGQQVTLSCSPISGHRSVSWYQQTPGQGLQFLFEYFSETQRNKGNFPGRFSGRQFSNSRSEMNVSTLELGDSALYLCASSSTGVPNTGELFFGEGSRLTVL.